The T cell receptor (beta chain) under discussion was sequenced for a study of T cells in Graves' hyperthyroidism and ophthalmopathy (dated by TCRdb to between 2018 and 2021). In the study overall: A discovery cohort of about 95 patients, 43 with Graves' ophthalmopathy and over 55 with stable Graves' hyperthyroidism, was used to find distinguishing TCR V-J signatures. For training and testing, the 100 or so patients in the discovery cohort were randomly divided in a 7:3 ratio. According to the paper, TCR Vbeta CDR3 sequencing was carried out on around 140 peripheral blood samples, which came from fewer than 50 ophthalmopathy, fewer than 80 hyperthyroidism and roughly 17 progressor patients. The study also compared thyroid tissue and blood T-cell repertoires from 6 or 7 Graves' hyperthyroidism patients. After sampling, hyperthyroidism patients received methimazole starting at 30 mg daily, and ophthalmopathy patients received high-dose intravenous methylprednisolone. Prospective prediction of ophthalmopathy was tested in an independent validation cohort of some 20 hyperthyroidism patients and roughly 16 patients who later progressed to ophthalmopathy.

Any patient with an uncontrolled infection, another autoimmune disease, pregnancy or lactation was excluded. Clinical symptoms, serum thyroxine and TRAb, thyroid ultrasound, and orbital computed tomography formed the basis for the diagnoses. Trizol reagent was used to extract total RNA, and RNA quality was then checked on an Agilent 2100 Bioanalyzer. This clonotype was picked up a small number of times. Its antigen is currently not known. Per-base qualities were not stored, and no clone one base away is much larger. Beyond this particular receptor, the publication reports: Blood samples also contained most of the expanded thyroid clonotypes (frequency above 0.001), which suggests that blood repertoires may reflect thyroid immune responses. In cross-validation, a model built on a 13 V-J signature told ophthalmopathy apart from stable hyperthyroidism with under 90% sensitivity and roughly 83% specificity, and in testing the same model reached 80%/75%. In validation, the model predicted progression to ophthalmopathy with about 71% sensitivity and approximately 72% specificity, a median of approximately 6.7 months before onset. Sample size was not statistically predetermined, and investigators were not blinded to group allocation.

CDR1 is given as SEHNR and CDR2 as FQNEAQ, both from the germline V gene (reference sequence). The CDR3 holds 14 amino acids from the cysteine to the phenylalanine. Only the CDR3 region is kept as DNA, spanning 42 bases read in frame from base 1. Clipping removes 8 bases from V and 6 bases from J, with 8 as the unmatched junction base count. Amplification of TCR beta CDR3 regions was carried out from RNA transcripts. The TCR CDR3 was subjected to a first round of RT-PCR using the HTBI primer set and the Qiagen OneStep RT-PCR kit. A second multiplex PCR round built the libraries, followed by size selection and purification. The libraries were sequenced on an Illumina HiSeq2000 using paired-end 100 bp reads. In the source study's methods: Raw data were processed with SOAPnuke, discarding reads with adapters, uncalled bases, mean Phred below 15, or no exact constant-primer or identifier match. COPE v1.2.5 was used to merge high-quality paired reads, and clonotypes were defined as unique nucleotide sequences. MiTCR v1.1 was used to align the clonotypes against IMGT TRBV, TRBD and TRBJ reference segments. The analysis included only V-J combinations with a frequency above 0.0001, which together covered more than 98% of the repertoires. The TCS score was defined as F50 (clonal expansion) divided by E x V (chaos), with BLOSUM62-based TCRdist calculated between CDR3 peptides within each V-J. Welch's t-statistics and random forest reduced fewer than 600 V-J features to roughly 13, which were used in a naive Bayes classifier (R e1071). The Morisita-Horn index was used to measure how similar the thyroid and blood repertoires were. The raw public reads went through TCRdb reprocessing: fastp at Q25, MiXCR clone calling, in-frame beta chains kept. For every CDR3 protein sequence, its rows merge into one entry that carries the most common genes and DNA. Clone size and V and J calls follow TCRdb, not the original study. The sample contains 500,000 to 650,000 distinct CDR3 sequences, 40% to 55% of them found a single time. Around two fifths of the sample is held by the ten biggest clonotypes.

The source material was peripheral blood or thyroid tissue (not recorded which). This TCR came from an adult woman with Graves' disease, either hyperthyroidism or ophthalmopathy (not recorded which). Recombination linked TRBV7-9 to TRBJ2-2, and 8 junction bases match TRBD1. This receptor carries the CDR3 CASADRAASGELFF. The DNA sequence is TGTGCCAGCGCGGACAGGGCTGCATCCGGGGAGCTGTTTTTT.